Here is one T cell receptor beta chain with its context. The count of this clone is one. The antigen it recognizes is unknown. One base away there is no much larger clone; base qualities are not given. Donors formed part of the validation cohort, which comprised some 120 subjects and was distinct from the first cohort of 550 to 850 subjects. V has 8 bases trimmed and J has 4 bases trimmed; junction bases matching no gene number 0. From the cysteine through the phenylalanine, the CDR3 covers 12 amino acids. The entry retains the CDR3 DNA only, 36 bases that are in frame from base 1. CDR1 and CDR2, looked up from the germline V gene (reference sequence), are LNHDA and SQIVND. Libraries came from the immunoSEQ multiplex PCR assay. The authors' pipeline ran thus. A statistical classification framework was built to diagnose cytomegalovirus status from the catalog of TCR beta chain sequences. This immuneACCESS table, as held by TCRdb, lists in-frame sequences with V and J called but not all clones. Of the missing ones, under half trace to an unresolved V gene in checked studies; the others have no known cause. D and trimming come from the DNA, and the V and J calls and clone size come from that table. The sample table shows more than 75,000 clones, and about 92% are seen once. Jointly, the top ten make up over 0.65% of the sample.

This specimen comes from a study of cytomegalovirus exposure and HLA in healthy donors (dated by TCRdb to about 2017). Regarding the complete study: According to a later analysis, one platform produced both the 110 or so validation repertoires and the approximately 670 repertoires of the first cohort. The aim of the study was to test whether cataloging public T cell receptors could identify signatures of past pathogen exposure. A separate validation cohort of about 110 different subjects was used in addition to the approximately 640-subject first cohort. To predict cytomegalovirus infection status, the study brought together high-throughput TCR immunosequencing, statistical association of individual TCRs with disease status, and machine learning.

Study-wide findings and limitations: In both the original and validation cohorts, the classifier was reported to diagnose cytomegalovirus status with high specificity and sensitivity. Subsequent analysis determined that TCRs grouped into clusters in the first cohort also showed a tendency toward co-occurrence across the 120 or so validation repertoires, and about 94% of cluster scores exceeded 0. A later analysis had no HLA typing for the validation cohort, so co-occurrence there was scored across all 130 or so repertoires. Most TCR sequences were observed very rarely across donors, whereas some public TCRs were present in many individuals. The authors suggested that the approach could potentially be extended to other disease states and immunological phenotypes. In vitro tests confirmed that three of the cytomegalovirus-associated TCR beta chains recognize cytomegalovirus antigens. In the study, around 150 TCR beta chains were listed as associated with cytomegalovirus.

The sequence derives from a man aged 18 to 30 in good health and CMV-seronegative. This receptor chain uses TRBV19 and TRBJ1-5, with TRBD1 identical over 9 junction bases. Source material: PBMCs. The CDR3 region reads CASGQGNQPQHF. The sequenced DNA is TGTGCCAGTGGACAGGGGAATCAGCCCCAGCATTTT. The full variable domain, completed from the reference TRBV19 and TRBJ1-5 proteins outside the CDR3, reads DGGITQSPKYLFRKEGQNVTLSCEQNLNHDAMYWYRQDPGQGLRLIYYSQIVNDFQKGDIAEGYSVSREKKESFPLTVTSAQKNPTAFYLCASGQGNQPQHFGDGTRLSIL.